This T cell receptor beta chain was sequenced during a study of blood T cell repertoires in COVID-19. The CDR3 runs to 14 residues. Trimming removed 2 bases from V and 2 bases from J, with 9 bases in between. The germline V gene has CDR1 SGHTA and CDR2 FQGNSA. In the study's own analysis: Nucleated cell number was recorded as an estimate derived from reference gene primer amplification. Sequencing was performed with immunoSEQ multiplex PCR; in TCRdb, only in-frame clones are kept and a portion is missing. D and trimming come from the DNA, and the V and J calls and clone size come from that table. The sample lists about 200,000 clones, around 90% occurring once. Participants were aged about 18 to 100 years from about two dozen US areas. Participants reported their clinical history, and cohort assignment relied on those reports. Only a few counts were recorded for this clone.

V usage is TRBV7-2 and J usage is TRBJ1-2; maybe TRBD1 (6 bases). This receptor was obtained from a young man who had recovered from COVID-19. Material: PBMCs or T cells enriched from blood (not recorded which). The CDR3 protein is CASSLPGANYGYTF. The CDR3 DNA reads TGTGCCAGCAGCTTACCAGGGGCGAACTATGGCTACACCTTC.